A selection of T cell receptor beta chains follows, all from one sample in a study of breast tumors, draining lymph nodes, adjacent tissues. TCRdb itself ran the multiplex PCR reads through MiXCR, one entry per CDR3 protein. The data show around 150,000 distinct CDR3 sequences, about 22% seen once. Sample: axillary lymph node tissue. These TCRs come from a female donor with breast cancer. Some clones in this sample may be carry-over from other donors' samples. Each CDR3 is given with its conserved first and last residue. A D gene is named only where the DNA matches it firmly. Size is stated for part of the rows, as once, few or many counts, or as a class when the clone is expanded.

cdr3_nt cdr3_aa clone_size j_call v_call d_call
TGTGCCAGCAGTTACTCAGGGCAGAATTCACCCCTCCACTTT CASSYSGQNSPLHF many TRBJ1-6 TRBV6-6 -
TGTGCCAGCAGCTTAGGACTAGCGGAGACCGGGGAGCTGTTTTTT CASSLGLAETGELFF - TRBJ2-2 TRBV13 TRBD2
TGTGCCAGCAGTTACTCCGGGACAGAGCAGTTCTTC CASSYSGTEQFF many TRBJ2-1 TRBV6-2/TRBV6-3 -
TGTGCCAGCAGTTATTTAGACAGGGAGGGCGAGCAGTACTTC CASSYLDREGEQYF many TRBJ2-7 TRBV6-2/TRBV6-3 -
TGTGCCTGGAGTGCGAGTGACTACAATGAGCAGTTCTTC CAWSASDYNEQFF - TRBJ2-1 TRBV30 -
TGTGCCAGTAGTATCGAGGGCGGGAGGGCTTCCTACGAGCAGTACTTC CASSIEGGRASYEQYF many TRBJ2-7 TRBV19 TRBD2
TGCAGTGGCGCACTTAGCACAGATACGCAGTATTTT CSGALSTDTQYF many TRBJ2-3 TRBV20-1 -
TGTGCCAGCACCAACTTAGACAGACTTAATGAAAAACTGTTTTTT CASTNLDRLNEKLFF - TRBJ1-4 TRBV28 -
TGTGCCAGCAGCTTGTCTGAGTCCTCTGGCACAGATACGCAGTATTTT CASSLSESSGTDTQYF many TRBJ2-3 TRBV5-4 -
TGTGCCAGCAGCCAAGAGGGCCATGGCTACACCTTC CASSQEGHGYTF many TRBJ1-2 TRBV14 -
TGTGCCAGCAGTCCAGGGGGAAGGGGGACTCAGCCCCAGCATTTT CASSPGGRGTQPQHF - TRBJ1-5 TRBV28 TRBD1
TGTGCCACCAGTGATTTACAGCGAGAGACCCAGTACTTC CATSDLQRETQYF many TRBJ2-5 TRBV24-1 -
TGCAGTGCTAGACACCCGACAGGGCCTTGGGAGCAGTACTTC CSARHPTGPWEQYF many TRBJ2-7 TRBV20-1 TRBD1
TGTGCCAGCAGCGTCTCTAGCGGGGCGGAGGAGCAGTTCTTC CASSVSSGAEEQFF many TRBJ2-1 TRBV9 TRBD2
TGTGCCACCAGGGGTCCCGGGACGGGAAACACCGGGGAGCTGTTTTTT CATRGPGTGNTGELFF - TRBJ2-2 TRBV24-1 -
TGTGCCAGCAGCTTAGCGATCGCCTACGAGCAGTACTTC CASSLAIAYEQYF few TRBJ2-7 TRBV7-9 -
TGTGCCAGCAGCGTAGGGCCTCGGCTCCCAGCCTACAATGAGCAGTTCTTC CASSVGPRLPAYNEQFF many TRBJ2-1 TRBV9 -
TGTGCCAGCAGCTTAGTAGGGATAGAAGGGACCCAGTACTTC CASSLVGIEGTQYF many TRBJ2-5 TRBV11-3 -
TGTGCCAGCAGCTTAGGGAGGGGCCCCGGAGACCAAGAGACCCAGTACTTC CASSLGRGPGDQETQYF - TRBJ2-5 TRBV7-2 -
TGCGCCAGCAGCCGACCGACGGGATTTGGGGCCAACGTCCTGACTTTC CASSRPTGFGANVLTF many TRBJ2-6 TRBV4-3 -
TGTGCCAGCAGGCTAGCGGGAGTGAATGAGCGGTTCTTC CASRLAGVNERFF - TRBJ2-1 TRBV2 TRBD2
TGTGCCAGCAGCAAATCACGTGGAGGCCAAGAGACCCAGTACTTC CASSKSRGGQETQYF many TRBJ2-5 TRBV7-8 -
TGTGCCAGCAGGAAAGATGGGACAGCCGCCGAGCAGTACTTC CASRKDGTAAEQYF many TRBJ2-7 TRBV6-2/TRBV6-3 TRBD1
TGTGCCAGCAAGCTCTCTAGGAGACAAGAGACCCAGTACTTC CASKLSRRQETQYF - TRBJ2-5 TRBV12-3/TRBV12-4 -
TGTGCCAGCAGTGCGGAACAGAGCAATCAGCCCCAGCATTTT CASSAEQSNQPQHF many TRBJ1-5 TRBV6-4 -
TGTGCCAGCAACCGACTAGCGGGGCCTGATACGCAGTATTTT CASNRLAGPDTQYF many TRBJ2-3 TRBV6-1 TRBD2
TGTGCCAGCAGCTTGTTCCCGACAGGGGGGTACGAGCAGTACTTC CASSLFPTGGYEQYF many TRBJ2-7 TRBV7-9 TRBD1
TGTGCCACCAGTGATCCGGGACTAGCGGGAGGGCCAGCGCAGTTCTTC CATSDPGLAGGPAQFF - TRBJ2-1 TRBV24-1 TRBD2
TGTGCCAGCAGCATTATAGTGACTAGCGCGAACCAAGAGACCCAGTACTTC CASSIIVTSANQETQYF - TRBJ2-5 TRBV6-6 TRBD2